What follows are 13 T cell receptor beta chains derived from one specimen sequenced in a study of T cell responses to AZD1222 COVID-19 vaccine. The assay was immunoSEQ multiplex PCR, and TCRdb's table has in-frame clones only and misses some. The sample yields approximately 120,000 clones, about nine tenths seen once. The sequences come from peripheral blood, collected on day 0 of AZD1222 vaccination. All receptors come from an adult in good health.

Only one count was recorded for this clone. CDR3 coding DNA: TGCGCCAGCAGTGATCCCGGGACTCCGGCTTTCTTT. This codes for CASSDPGTPAFF. The chain couples TRBV10-1 to TRBJ1-1; possibly TRBD1 for D (5 bases). This CDR3 spans 12 amino acids. V was pared by 3 bases and J by 11 bases, with 13 bases between. Germline loops: CDR1 WNHNN, CDR2 SYGVQD (reference sequence).

CDR3 DNA: TGTGCCAGCAGTCCAACAGGGGGCATGTTTGCCGGGGAGCTGTTTTTT. Translated: CASSPTGGMFAGELFF. The genes are TRBV7-3 and TRBJ2-2, with 9 bases that match TRBD1. The CDR3 is 16 residues long. J lost 6 bases, V lost 6 bases, and 11 bases had no gene match. Germline assignment: CDR1 SGHTA and CDR2 FQGTGA.

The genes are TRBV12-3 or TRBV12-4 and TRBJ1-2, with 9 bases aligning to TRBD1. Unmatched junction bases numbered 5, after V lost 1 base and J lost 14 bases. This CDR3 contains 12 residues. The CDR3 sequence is CASSLGTGARTF. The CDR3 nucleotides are TGTGCCAGCAGTTTAGGGACAGGGGCCCGAACCTTC.

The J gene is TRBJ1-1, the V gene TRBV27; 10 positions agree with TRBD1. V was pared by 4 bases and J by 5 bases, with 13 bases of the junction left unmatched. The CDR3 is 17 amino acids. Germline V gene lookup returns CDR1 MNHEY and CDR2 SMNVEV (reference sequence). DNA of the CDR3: TGTGCCAGCAGTTCCTTCGTGGGACAGGGGCGGAAAACTGAAGCTTTCTTT. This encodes CASSSFVGQGRKTEAFF.

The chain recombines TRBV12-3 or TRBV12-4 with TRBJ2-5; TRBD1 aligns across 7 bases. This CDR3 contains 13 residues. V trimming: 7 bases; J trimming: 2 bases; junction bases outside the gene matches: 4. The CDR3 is CASNRDSQETQYF. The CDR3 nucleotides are TGTGCCAGCAATCGGGACAGTCAAGAGACCCAGTACTTC.

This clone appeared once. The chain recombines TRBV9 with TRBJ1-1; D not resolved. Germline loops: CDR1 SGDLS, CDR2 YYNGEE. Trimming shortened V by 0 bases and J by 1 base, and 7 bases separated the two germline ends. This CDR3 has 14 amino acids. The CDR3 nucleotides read TGTGCCAGCAGCGTAGGTGAGGAGAACACTGAAGCTTTCTTT. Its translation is CASSVGEENTEAFF.

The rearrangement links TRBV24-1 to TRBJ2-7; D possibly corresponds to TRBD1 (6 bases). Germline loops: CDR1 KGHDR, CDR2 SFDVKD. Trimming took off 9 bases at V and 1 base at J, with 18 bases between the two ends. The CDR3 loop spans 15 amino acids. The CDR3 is CATSYRDGISYEQYF. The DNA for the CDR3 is TGTGCCACCTCCTACAGGGACGGTATTTCCTACGAGCAGTACTTC.

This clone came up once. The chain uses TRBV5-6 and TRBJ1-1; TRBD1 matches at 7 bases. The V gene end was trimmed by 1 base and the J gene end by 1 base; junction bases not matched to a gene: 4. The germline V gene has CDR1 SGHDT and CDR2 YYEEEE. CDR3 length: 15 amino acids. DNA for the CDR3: TGTGCCAGCAGCTTGTTTCGGACAGGGAACACTGAAGCTTTCTTT. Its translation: CASSLFRTGNTEAFF.

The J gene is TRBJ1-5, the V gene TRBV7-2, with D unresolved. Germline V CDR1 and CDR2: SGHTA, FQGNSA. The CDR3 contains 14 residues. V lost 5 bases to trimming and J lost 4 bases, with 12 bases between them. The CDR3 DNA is TGTGCCAGCAGCCCTGGGGTACTAAATCAGCCCCAGCATTTT. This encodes CASSPGVLNQPQHF.

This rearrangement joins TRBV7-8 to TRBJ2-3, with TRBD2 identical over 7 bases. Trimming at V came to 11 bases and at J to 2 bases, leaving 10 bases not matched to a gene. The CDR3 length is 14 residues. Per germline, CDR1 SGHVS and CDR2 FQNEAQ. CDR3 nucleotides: TGTGCCGCTAAGGACGGGAGGAACACAGATACGCAGTATTTT. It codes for CAAKDGRNTDTQYF.

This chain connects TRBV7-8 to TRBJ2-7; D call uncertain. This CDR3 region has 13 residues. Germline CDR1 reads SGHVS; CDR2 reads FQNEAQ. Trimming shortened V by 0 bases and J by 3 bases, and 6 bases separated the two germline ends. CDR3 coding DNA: TGTGCCAGCAGCTTAGCACTAATCTACGAGCAGTACTTC. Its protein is CASSLALIYEQYF.

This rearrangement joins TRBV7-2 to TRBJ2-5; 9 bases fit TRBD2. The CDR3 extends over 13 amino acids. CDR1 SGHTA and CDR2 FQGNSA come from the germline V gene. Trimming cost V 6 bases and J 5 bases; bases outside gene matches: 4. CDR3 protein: CASSLAGFETQYF. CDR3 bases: TGTGCCAGCAGTCTAGCGGGATTTGAGACCCAGTACTTC.

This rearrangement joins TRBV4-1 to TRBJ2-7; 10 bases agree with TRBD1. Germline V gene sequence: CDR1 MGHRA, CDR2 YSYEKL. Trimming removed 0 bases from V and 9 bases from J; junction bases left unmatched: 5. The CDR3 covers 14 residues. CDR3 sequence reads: CASSQDLTGGAQYF. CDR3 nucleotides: TGCGCCAGCAGCCAAGATCTGACAGGGGGCGCGCAGTACTTC.